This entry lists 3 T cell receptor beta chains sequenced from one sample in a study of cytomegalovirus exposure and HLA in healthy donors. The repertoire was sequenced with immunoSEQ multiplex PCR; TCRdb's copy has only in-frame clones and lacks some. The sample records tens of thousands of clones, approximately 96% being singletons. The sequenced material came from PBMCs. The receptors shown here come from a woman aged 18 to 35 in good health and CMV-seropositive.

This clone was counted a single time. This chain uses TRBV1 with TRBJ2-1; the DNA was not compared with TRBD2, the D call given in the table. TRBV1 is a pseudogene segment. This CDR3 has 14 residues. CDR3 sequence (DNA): TGCACCAGCAGCCAAGATAGATCCAGCGGGGGGGGGTTCTTC. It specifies CTSSQDRSSGGGFF.

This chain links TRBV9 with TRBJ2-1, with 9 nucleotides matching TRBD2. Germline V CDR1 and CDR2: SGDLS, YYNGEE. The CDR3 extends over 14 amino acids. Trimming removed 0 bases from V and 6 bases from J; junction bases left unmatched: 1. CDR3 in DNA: TGTGCCAGCAGCGTAGCGGGACTAGCCAATGAGCAGTTCTTC. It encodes CASSVAGLANEQFF.

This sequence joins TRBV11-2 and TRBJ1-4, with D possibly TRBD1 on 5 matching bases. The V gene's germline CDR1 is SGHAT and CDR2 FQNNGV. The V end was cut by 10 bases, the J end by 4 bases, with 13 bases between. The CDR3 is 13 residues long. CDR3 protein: CATGKFSNEKLFF. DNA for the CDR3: TGTGCCACAGGGAAGTTTAGTAATGAAAAACTGTTTTTT.